This T cell receptor (beta chain) was identified during a study of shared clonotypes between healthy human individuals. Across the whole study: A couple of women and a few men aged 18 to 49 made up the donors.

Deep-level settings were used for running the assay. Libraries were prepared by immunoSEQ multiplex PCR; TCRdb keeps only in-frame clonotypes and omits some of them. This table has hundreds of thousands of clones, about 80% appearing once. The CDR3 spans 15 residues. CDR1 MNHEY and CDR2 SMNVEV come from the germline V gene (reference sequence). V was clipped by 3 bases and J by 4 bases, with 14 bases between them. The TCR originated in a woman in her twenties or thirties in good health. Sequenced input: memory CD4+ T cells sorted from blood. The subset: CD45RA-negative fraction. This chain joins TRBV27 and TRBJ2-3, with D tentatively TRBD2 (7 bases). CDR3 loop: CASSLAGASADTQYF. As DNA, the CDR3 is TGTGCCAGCAGTTTGGCGGGGGCGTCGGCAGATACGCAGTATTTT.